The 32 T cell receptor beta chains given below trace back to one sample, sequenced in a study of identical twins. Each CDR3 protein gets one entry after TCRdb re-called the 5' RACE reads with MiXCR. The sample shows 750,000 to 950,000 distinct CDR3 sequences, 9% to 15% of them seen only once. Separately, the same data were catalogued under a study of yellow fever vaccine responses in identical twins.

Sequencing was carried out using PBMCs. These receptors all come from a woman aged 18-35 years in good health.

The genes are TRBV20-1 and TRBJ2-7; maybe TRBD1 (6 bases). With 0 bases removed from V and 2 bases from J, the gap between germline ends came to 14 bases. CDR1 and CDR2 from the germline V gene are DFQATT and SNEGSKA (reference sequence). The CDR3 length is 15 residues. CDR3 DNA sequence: TGCAGTGCTAGAGATCCTCAGGGGATTACCTACGAGCAGTACTTC. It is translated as CSARDPQGITYEQYF.

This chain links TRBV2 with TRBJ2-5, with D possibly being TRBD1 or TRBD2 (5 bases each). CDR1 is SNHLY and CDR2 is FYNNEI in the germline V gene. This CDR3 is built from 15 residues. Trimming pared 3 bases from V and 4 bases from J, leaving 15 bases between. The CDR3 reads CASSEGTGVGETQYF. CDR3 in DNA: TGTGCCAGCAGTGAGGGGACGGGCGTCGGAGAGACCCAGTACTTC. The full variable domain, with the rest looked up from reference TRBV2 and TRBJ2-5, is EPEVTQTPSHQVTQMGQEVILRCVPISNHLYFYWYRQILGQKVEFLVSFYNNEISEKSEIFDDQFSVERPDGSNFTLKIRSTKLEDSAMYFCASSEGTGVGETQYFGPGTRLLVL.

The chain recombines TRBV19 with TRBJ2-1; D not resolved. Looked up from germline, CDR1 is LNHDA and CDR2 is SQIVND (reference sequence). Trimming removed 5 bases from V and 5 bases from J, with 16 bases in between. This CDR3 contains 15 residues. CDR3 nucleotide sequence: TGTGCCAGTAGTCCCTTAGGCCGTAAACACAATGAGCAGTTCTTC. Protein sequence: CASSPLGRKHNEQFF.

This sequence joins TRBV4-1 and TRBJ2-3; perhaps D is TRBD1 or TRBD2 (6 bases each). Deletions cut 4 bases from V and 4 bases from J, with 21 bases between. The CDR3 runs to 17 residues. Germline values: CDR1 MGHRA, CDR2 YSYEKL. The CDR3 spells CASSRESRGAIADTQYF. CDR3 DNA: TGCGCCAGCAGCCGAGAGTCGAGGGGGGCGATCGCAGATACGCAGTATTTT.

The CDR3 region is CASSIGLASEQYF. CDR3 nucleotides: TGTGCCAGTAGTATCGGTCTGGCTAGCGAGCAGTACTTC. The gene calls are TRBV19 and TRBJ2-7, with unresolved D. V was shortened by 3 bases and J by 6 bases, with 12 bases between the two germline ends. CDR3 length: 13 amino acids. From germline, CDR1 is LNHDA and CDR2 SQIVND (reference sequence). Looking up the rest from reference TRBV19 and TRBJ2-7 gives the full variable domain: DGGITQSPKYLFRKEGQNVTLSCEQNLNHDAMYWYRQDPGQGLRLIYYSQIVNDFQKGDIAEGYSVSREKKESFPLTVTSAQKNPTAFYLCASSIGLASEQYFGPGTRLTVT.

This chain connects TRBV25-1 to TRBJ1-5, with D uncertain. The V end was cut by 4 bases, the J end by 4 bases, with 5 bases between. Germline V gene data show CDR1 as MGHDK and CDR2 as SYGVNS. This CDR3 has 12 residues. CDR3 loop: CASSASNQPQHF. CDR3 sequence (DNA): TGTGCCAGCAGTGCGTCGAATCAGCCCCAGCATTTT. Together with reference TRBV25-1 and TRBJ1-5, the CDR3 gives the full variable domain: EADIYQTPRYLVIGTGKKITLECSQTMGHDKMYWYQQDPGMELHLIHYSYGVNSTEKGDLSSESTVSRIRTEHFPLTLESARPSHTSQYLCASSASNQPQHFGDGTRLSIL.

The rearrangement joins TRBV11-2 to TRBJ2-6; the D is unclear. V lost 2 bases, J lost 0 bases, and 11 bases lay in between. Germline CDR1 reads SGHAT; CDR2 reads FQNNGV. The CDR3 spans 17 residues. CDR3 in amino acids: CASSLISETSGANVLTF. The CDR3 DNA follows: TGTGCCAGCAGCTTAATTTCGGAAACCTCTGGGGCCAACGTCCTGACTTTC.

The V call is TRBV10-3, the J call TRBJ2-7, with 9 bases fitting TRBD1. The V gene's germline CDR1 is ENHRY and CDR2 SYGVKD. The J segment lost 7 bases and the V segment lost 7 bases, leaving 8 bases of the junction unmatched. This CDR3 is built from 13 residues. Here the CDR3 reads CAINLDRGGEQYF. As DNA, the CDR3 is TGTGCCATCAACTTGGACAGGGGTGGAGAGCAGTACTTC.

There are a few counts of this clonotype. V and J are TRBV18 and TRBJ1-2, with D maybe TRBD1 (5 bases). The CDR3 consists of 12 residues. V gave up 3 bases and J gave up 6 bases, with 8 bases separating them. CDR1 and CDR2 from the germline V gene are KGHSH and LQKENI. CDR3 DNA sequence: TGTGCCAGCTCACCGGAAGGGGATGGCTACACCTTC. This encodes CASSPEGDGYTF.

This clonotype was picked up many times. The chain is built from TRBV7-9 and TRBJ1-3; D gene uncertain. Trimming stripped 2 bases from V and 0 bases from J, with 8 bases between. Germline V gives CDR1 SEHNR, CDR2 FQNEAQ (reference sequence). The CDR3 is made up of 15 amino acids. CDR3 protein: CASSLRTNSGNTIYF. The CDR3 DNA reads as TGTGCCAGCAGCTTACGGACGAACTCTGGAAACACCATATATTTT.

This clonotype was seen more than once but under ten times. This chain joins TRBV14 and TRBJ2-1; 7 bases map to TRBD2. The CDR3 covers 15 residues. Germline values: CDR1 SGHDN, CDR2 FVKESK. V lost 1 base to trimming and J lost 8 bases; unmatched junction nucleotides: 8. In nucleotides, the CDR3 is TGTGCCAGCAGCCAAGGGGGCGGGGGATCGGATGAGCAGTTCTTC. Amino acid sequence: CASSQGGGGSDEQFF.

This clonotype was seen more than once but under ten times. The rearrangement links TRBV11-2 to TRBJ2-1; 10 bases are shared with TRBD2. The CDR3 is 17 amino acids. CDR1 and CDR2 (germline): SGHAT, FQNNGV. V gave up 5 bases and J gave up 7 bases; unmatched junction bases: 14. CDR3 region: CASSQGWLAGAWNEQFF. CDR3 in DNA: TGTGCCAGCAGCCAGGGGTGGCTAGCGGGAGCCTGGAATGAGCAGTTCTTC.

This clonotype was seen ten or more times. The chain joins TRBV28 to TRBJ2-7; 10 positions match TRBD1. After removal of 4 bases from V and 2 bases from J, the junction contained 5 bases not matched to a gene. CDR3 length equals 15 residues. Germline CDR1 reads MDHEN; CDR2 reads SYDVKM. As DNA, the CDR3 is TGTGCCAGCAGTTCCCCCGGGACAGGGGCCTACGAGCAGTACTTC. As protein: CASSSPGTGAYEQYF.

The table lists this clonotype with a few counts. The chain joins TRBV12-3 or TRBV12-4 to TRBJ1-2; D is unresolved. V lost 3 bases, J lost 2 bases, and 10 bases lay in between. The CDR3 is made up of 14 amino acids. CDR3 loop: CASSFSAVNYGYTF. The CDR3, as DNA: TGTGCCAGCAGTTTTAGCGCGGTGAACTATGGCTACACCTTC.

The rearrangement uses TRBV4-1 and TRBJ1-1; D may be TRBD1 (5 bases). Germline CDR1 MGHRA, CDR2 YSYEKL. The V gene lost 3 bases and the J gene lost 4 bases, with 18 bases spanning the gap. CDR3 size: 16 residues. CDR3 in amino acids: CASSHRPEGGGTEAFF. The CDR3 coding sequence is TGCGCCAGCAGCCACCGTCCCGAGGGCGGGGGCACTGAAGCTTTCTTT.

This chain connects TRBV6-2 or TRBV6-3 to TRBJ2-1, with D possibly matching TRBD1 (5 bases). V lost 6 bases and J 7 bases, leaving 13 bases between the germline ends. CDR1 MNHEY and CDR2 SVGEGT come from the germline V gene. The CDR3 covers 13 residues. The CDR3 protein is CASRTDQGNEQFF. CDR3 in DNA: TGTGCCAGCAGAACTGACCAGGGAAATGAGCAGTTCTTC.

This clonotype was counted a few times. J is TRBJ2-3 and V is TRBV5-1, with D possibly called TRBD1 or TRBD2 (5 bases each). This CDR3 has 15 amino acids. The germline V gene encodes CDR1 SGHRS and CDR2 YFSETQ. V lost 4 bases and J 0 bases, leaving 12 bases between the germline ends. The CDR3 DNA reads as TGCGCCAGCAGCGCCGGGACGATCAGCACAGATACGCAGTATTTT. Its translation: CASSAGTISTDTQYF.

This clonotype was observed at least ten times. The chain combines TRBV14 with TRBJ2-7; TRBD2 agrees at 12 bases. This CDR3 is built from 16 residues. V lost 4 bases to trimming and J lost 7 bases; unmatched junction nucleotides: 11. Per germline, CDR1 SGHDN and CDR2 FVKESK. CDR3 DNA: TGTGCCAGCAGCCCCTGGACTAGCGGGGCCCTTGGGGAGCAGTACTTC. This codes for CASSPWTSGALGEQYF.

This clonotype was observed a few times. CDR3 loop: CSVGGTGGSSYNEQFF. In DNA, the CDR3 is TGCAGCGTTGGGGGGACAGGAGGAAGCTCCTACAATGAGCAGTTCTTC. The chain couples TRBV29-1 to TRBJ2-1, with 8 bases matching TRBD1. The CDR3 is 16 amino acids. The J segment lost 0 bases and the V segment lost 4 bases, leaving 8 bases of the junction unmatched. The germline gives CDR1 SQVTM, CDR2 ANQGSEA.

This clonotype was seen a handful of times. The CDR3 DNA reads as TGCAGCGTTGAAGGGGAGGGGAAGGCTGAAGCTTTCTTT. Amino acid sequence: CSVEGEGKAEAFF. The chain joins TRBV29-1 to TRBJ1-1; TRBD1 is a possible D gene (5 bases). The V end was cut by 1 base, the J end by 6 bases, with 12 bases between. CDR1 and CDR2 (germline): SQVTM, ANQGSEA. This CDR3 contains 13 residues.

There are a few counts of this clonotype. CDR3 in DNA: TGCGCCAGCAGCTTGTCAGGAATTTCTCAAGAGACCCAGTACTTC. Protein product: CASSLSGISQETQYF. This sequence joins TRBV5-1 and TRBJ2-5; D is uncertain. This CDR3 spans 15 amino acids. V was pared by 1 base and J by 2 bases, with 12 bases between. The germline gives CDR1 SGHRS, CDR2 YFSETQ.

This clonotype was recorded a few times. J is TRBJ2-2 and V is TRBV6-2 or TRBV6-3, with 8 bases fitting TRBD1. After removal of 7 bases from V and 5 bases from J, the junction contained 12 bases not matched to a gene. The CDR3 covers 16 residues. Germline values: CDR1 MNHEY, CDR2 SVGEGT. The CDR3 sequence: CASTTHQGAGTGELFF. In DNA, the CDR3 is TGTGCCAGCACCACTCACCAGGGGGCTGGTACCGGGGAGCTGTTTTTT.

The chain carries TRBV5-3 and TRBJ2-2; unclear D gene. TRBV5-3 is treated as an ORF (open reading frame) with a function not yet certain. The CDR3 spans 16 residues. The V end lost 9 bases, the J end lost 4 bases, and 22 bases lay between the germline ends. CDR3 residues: CAISPPGRPATGELFF. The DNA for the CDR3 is TGTGCCATCAGCCCCCCGGGTCGCCCTGCCACCGGGGAGCTGTTTTTT.

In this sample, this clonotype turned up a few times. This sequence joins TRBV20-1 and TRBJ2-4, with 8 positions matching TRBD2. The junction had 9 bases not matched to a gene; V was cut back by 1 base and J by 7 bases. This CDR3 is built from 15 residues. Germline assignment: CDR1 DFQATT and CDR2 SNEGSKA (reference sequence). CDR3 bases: TGCAGTGCTAGAGCCTCCGGGACTAGTGGGAACATTCAGTACTTC. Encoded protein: CSARASGTSGNIQYF.

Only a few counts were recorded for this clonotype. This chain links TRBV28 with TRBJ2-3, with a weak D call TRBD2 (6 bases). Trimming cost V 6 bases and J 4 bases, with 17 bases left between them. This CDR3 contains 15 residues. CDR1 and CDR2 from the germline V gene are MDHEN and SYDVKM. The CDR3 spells CASSGGGPASDTQYF. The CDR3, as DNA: TGTGCCAGCAGCGGGGGTGGCCCAGCCTCAGATACGCAGTATTTT.

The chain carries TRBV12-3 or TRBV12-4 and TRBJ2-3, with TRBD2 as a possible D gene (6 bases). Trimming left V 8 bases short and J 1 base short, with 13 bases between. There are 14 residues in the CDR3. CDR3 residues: CASSKGGGTDTQYF. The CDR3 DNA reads TGTGCCAGCTCCAAAGGAGGGGGCACAGATACGCAGTATTTT.

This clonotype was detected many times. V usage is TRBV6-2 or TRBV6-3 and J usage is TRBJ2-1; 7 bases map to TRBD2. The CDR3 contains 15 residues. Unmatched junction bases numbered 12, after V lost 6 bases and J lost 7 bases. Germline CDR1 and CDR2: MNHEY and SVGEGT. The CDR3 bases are TGTGCCAGCAGACTGGGGGGGAAAGGGAGAAATGAGCAGTTCTTC. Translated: CASRLGGKGRNEQFF.

CDR3: CATSGKAGGTDTQYF. CDR3 bases: TGTGCCACCAGTGGTAAAGCGGGAGGCACAGATACGCAGTATTTT. The chain joins TRBV24-1 to TRBJ2-3, with 8 bases fitting TRBD2. V was clipped by 5 bases and J by 1 base; unmatched bases: 4. This CDR3 spans 15 amino acids. Germline V gene lookup returns CDR1 KGHDR and CDR2 SFDVKD.

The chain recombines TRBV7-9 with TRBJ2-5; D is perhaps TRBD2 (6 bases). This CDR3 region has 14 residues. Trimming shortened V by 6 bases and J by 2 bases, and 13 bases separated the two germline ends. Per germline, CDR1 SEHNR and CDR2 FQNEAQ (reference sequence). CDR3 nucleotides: TGTGCCAGCAGGCGTATCGGGGGTCAAGAGACCCAGTACTTC. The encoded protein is CASRRIGGQETQYF.

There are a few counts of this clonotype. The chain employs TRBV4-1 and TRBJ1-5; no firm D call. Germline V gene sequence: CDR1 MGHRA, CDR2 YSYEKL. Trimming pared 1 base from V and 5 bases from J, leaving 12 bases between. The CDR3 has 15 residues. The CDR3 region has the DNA TGCGCCAGCAGCCAAGTCGGATCTCGGGATCAGCCCCAGCATTTT. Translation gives CASSQVGSRDQPQHF.

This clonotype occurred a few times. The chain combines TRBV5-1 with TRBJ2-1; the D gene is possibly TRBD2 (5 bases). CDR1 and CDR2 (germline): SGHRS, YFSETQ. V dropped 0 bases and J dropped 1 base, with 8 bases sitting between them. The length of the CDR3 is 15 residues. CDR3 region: CASSLGGMSYNEQFF. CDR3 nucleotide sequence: TGCGCCAGCAGCTTGGGAGGGATGTCCTACAATGAGCAGTTCTTC. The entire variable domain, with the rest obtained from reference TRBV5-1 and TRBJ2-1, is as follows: KAGVTQTPRYLIKTRGQQVTLSCSPISGHRSVSWYQQTPGQGLQFLFEYFSETQRNKGNFPGRFSGRQFSNSRSEMNVSTLELGDSALYLCASSLGGMSYNEQFFGPGTRLTVL.

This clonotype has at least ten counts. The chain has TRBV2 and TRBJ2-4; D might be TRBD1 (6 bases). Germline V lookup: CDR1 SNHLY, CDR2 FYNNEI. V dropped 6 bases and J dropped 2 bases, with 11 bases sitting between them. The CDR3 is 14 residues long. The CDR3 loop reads CASSGDRTKNIQYF. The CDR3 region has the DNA TGTGCCAGCAGCGGCGACAGGACCAAAAACATTCAGTACTTC.